Listed below are T cell receptor beta chains from one sample, sequenced in a study of T cells in Graves' hyperthyroidism and ophthalmopathy. TCRdb fed the multiplex PCR reads into MiXCR, producing one record per CDR3 protein. The table has some 550,000 distinct CDR3 sequences, around 15% seen once. The source material was blood. The receptors derive from a woman aged 35 to 49 with Graves' ophthalmopathy. Both conserved end residues are part of each CDR3. Size tells how often a clone was seen (once, few, many) or the class of an expanded clone, and some rows leave it out.

V gene	clone size	J gene	CDR3 protein
TRBV6-1	few	TRBJ2-5	CASRHTGTGGILEGIAQYF
TRBV7-2	many	TRBJ2-3	CASSLLPTSGSLDTQYF
TRBV20-1	few	TRBJ2-7	CSARLAKTGSYEQYF
TRBV20-1	NA	TRBJ1-6	CSAKTGGHSPLHF
TRBV5-5	few	TRBJ2-5	CASSLAPKGSQETQYF
TRBV3-1	many	TRBJ2-5	CASSPSTGLQRTQYF
TRBV6-6	many	TRBJ1-1	CASSYERERNTEAFF
TRBV5-1	NA	TRBJ2-5	CASSLAPGGTGQETQYF
TRBV12-3/TRBV12-4	few	TRBJ2-3	CASGGEYADTQYF
TRBV3-1	NA	TRBJ2-1	CASSPQGTDEQFF
TRBV19	NA	TRBJ2-1	CASVVGTSDNNEQFF
TRBV20-1	NA	TRBJ1-2	CSAREGTGVGYTF
TRBV7-9	NA	TRBJ1-5	CASSKEGSNNQPQHF
TRBV20-1	NA	TRBJ2-1	CAPGPGLPLNEQFF
TRBV3-1	many	TRBJ1-6	CASSPQTESSYNSPLHF
TRBV7-9	NA	TRBJ2-7	CASSWTSGRAPEQYF
TRBV27	many	TRBJ2-7	CASSLQSRPNEQYF
TRBV12-3/TRBV12-4	few	TRBJ2-1	CASSLGTSGGKDEQFF
TRBV7-9	many	TRBJ2-1	CASSLEGWGEQFF
TRBV19	NA	TRBJ2-1	CASSMASSSYNEQFF
TRBV7-2	many	TRBJ2-1	CASSLSTSGYNEQFF
TRBV6-6	NA	TRBJ1-4	CASSYSLGQGAGEKLFF
TRBV20-1	many	TRBJ2-7	CSARMDKQYF
TRBV10-3	many	TRBJ1-1	CAISEGGAFTEAFF
TRBV20-1	few	TRBJ1-5	CSARGRGQPQHF
TRBV7-3	NA	TRBJ1-1	CASSPMSTEAFF
TRBV30	many	TRBJ1-1	CAWSAGGLAEAFF
TRBV6-1	few	TRBJ2-2	CASSGVSGSAGELFF
TRBV6-1	few	TRBJ2-1	CASCPGLAGAYNEQFF
TRBV11-2	many	TRBJ2-3	CASSEQGGAIVDTQYF
TRBV2	NA	TRBJ2-2	CASSSGLESRNTGELFF
TRBV5-1	many	TRBJ2-1	CASSLVVGQGTQFF
TRBV7-9	few	TRBJ2-3	CASSLEVGGGSVNTQYF
TRBV7-9	NA	TRBJ2-1	CASTPSGSSYNEQFF
TRBV3-1	NA	TRBJ2-3	CASSQSMNTQYF
TRBV6-1	NA	TRBJ1-2	CASSDQGRGGNYGYTF
TRBV7-2	NA	TRBJ2-7	CASSLTSGPPEVEQYF
TRBV6-4	many	TRBJ2-1	CASSDGSSGVNEQFF
TRBV24-1	many	TRBJ2-3	CATSDWTGDSTDTQYF
TRBV10-1	NA	TRBJ2-2	CASSEHRSTGELFF
TRBV29-1	NA	TRBJ1-2	CSVGALDGYTF
TRBV7-8	many	TRBJ2-1	CASSLREPKGNEQFF
TRBV7-3	many	TRBJ1-5	CASSWGGLIPDSSNQPQHF
TRBV19	NA	TRBJ2-1	CASSMGTGEQFF
TRBV12-3/TRBV12-4	many	TRBJ2-7	CASSSGQSWQYF
TRBV3-1	few	TRBJ2-4	CASSHIVAKNIQYF
TRBV20-1	few	TRBJ1-2	CSARDSETDKAPNMSYGYTF
TRBV11-2	NA	TRBJ2-4	CASSPAGTNQYF
TRBV28	many	TRBJ1-1	CASSTTTTTEAFF
TRBV5-1	few	TRBJ2-2	CASSLDRSRRTGELFF
TRBV12-3/TRBV12-4	NA	TRBJ1-1	CASSFGRRTEAFF
TRBV27	few	TRBJ2-1	CASLTGSEQFF
TRBV5-1	NA	TRBJ1-4	CASSFRTNEKLFF
TRBV30	many	TRBJ1-2	CAWSATVSMSYTF
TRBV6-1	few	TRBJ1-1	CASSRGPRASMNTEAFF
TRBV29-1	NA	TRBJ2-6	CSVGGAGSGANVLTF
TRBV2	many	TRBJ2-7	CASSRYYEQYF
TRBV7-2	few	TRBJ1-6	CASSYARNSPLHF
TRBV5-1	NA	TRBJ2-2	CASSIWPGELFF
TRBV30	once	TRBJ2-2	CAWSLGVSTGELFF